This TCR beta chain emerged from a study of blood T cell repertoires in COVID-19. Background on the study: Samples representing acute and convalescent COVID-19 were sourced from the United States, Italy and Spain. Sources were T cells, B-cell-depleted T cells, or PBMCs; the material itself was cDNA or gDNA.

The length of the CDR3 is 13 residues. Trimming took off 0 bases at V and 8 bases at J, with 11 bases between the two ends. The germline gives CDR1 SGHRS, CDR2 YFSETQ. Method: immunoSEQ multiplex PCR; TCRdb's copy keeps in-frame clones and lacks some. The table shows 40,000 to 65,000 clones, with more than 80% occurring only once. This clone was counted between two and nine times. The chain combines TRBV5-1 with TRBJ1-2; D gene uncertain. The TCR was taken from a man aged 80 or over with acute or convalescent COVID-19. Sample: peripheral blood. CDR3 DNA sequence: TGCGCCAGCAGCTTGGAGGGAGCAGGAGGCTACACCTTC. Protein sequence: CASSLEGAGGYTF. The complete variable domain, with remaining parts taken from reference TRBV5-1 and TRBJ1-2, reads KAGVTQTPRYLIKTRGQQVTLSCSPISGHRSVSWYQQTPGQGLQFLFEYFSETQRNKGNFPGRFSGRQFSNSRSEMNVSTLELGDSALYLCASSLEGAGGYTFGSGTRLTVV.